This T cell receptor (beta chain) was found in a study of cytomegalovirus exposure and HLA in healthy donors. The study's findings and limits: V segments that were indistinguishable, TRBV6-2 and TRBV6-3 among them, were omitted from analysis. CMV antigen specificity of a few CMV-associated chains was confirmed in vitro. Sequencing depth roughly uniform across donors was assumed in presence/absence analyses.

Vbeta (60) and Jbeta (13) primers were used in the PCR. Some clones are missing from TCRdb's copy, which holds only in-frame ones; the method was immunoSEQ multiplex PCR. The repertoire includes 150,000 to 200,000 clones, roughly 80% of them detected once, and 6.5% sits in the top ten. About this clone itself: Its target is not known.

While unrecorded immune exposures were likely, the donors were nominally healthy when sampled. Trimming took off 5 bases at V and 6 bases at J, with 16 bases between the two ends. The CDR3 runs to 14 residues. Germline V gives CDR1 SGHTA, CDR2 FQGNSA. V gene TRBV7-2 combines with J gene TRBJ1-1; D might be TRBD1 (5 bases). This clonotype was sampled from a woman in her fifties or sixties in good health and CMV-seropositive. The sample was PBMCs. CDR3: CASSIDGGKAEAFF. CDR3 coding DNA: TGTGCCAGCAGCATAGATGGGGGGAAGGCTGAAGCTTTCTTT.